This T cell receptor beta chain appears in the sequencing data of a study of T cells in Graves' hyperthyroidism and ophthalmopathy. This CDR3 spans 14 amino acids. Germline assignment: CDR1 MGHDK and CDR2 SYGVNS. V lost 10 bases and J 1 base, leaving 17 bases between the germline ends. It was RNA transcripts that yielded the amplified TCR beta CDR3 regions. An initial round of RT-PCR targeting the TCR CDR3 relied on the HTBI primer set. In TCRdb, the multiplex PCR reads were re-called with MiXCR into one record per CDR3 protein. The sample includes 600,000 to 700,000 distinct CDR3 sequences, about 45% seen only once; the top ten take under 8.5%.

The receptor was derived from an adult man with Graves' disease, either hyperthyroidism or ophthalmopathy (not recorded which). Sequences were obtained from peripheral blood or thyroid tissue (not recorded which). The V call is TRBV25-1, the J call TRBJ2-7; D tentatively fits TRBD1 or TRBD2 (6 bases each). The CDR3 sequence: CATTRGVLSYEQYF. The CDR3 nucleotides are TGTGCCACCACGAGGGGGGTATTATCCTACGAGCAGTACTTC.